Here is one TCR beta chain with its context. The clone's antigen remains unknown. No base qualities exist here, and no much larger clone lies one base off it. The data originate from a study of cytomegalovirus exposure and HLA in healthy donors (dated by TCRdb to about 2017). About the investigation overall: In an earlier analysis of 550 to 750 of the donors, about 270 Gb of sequence data and some 100 million unique TCR beta sequences from 150 million to 200 million T cells were reported. Across about 370 genotyped donors of the cohort, an average of approximately 220,000 unique TCR beta nucleotide sequences per donor were sequenced, and 15% to 20% of those sequences were non-productive. The genetic ancestry cluster associated with self-reported Caucasian donors included 80% to 90% of the roughly 400 genotyped donors. Donor age, sex, ethnicity and CMV serostatus were collected together with the repertoire data. In addition to the first cohort of approximately 670 subjects, a separate validation cohort of approximately 130 different subjects was used. Around 320 gigabases of sequencing data and around 87 million unique TCR sequences were included in an early release covering about 620 HLA-typed donors. All discovery cohort repertoires had been generated using a single sequencing platform. Typing coverage varied by locus: roughly 620-640 donors for A, B, C, DRB1 and DQB1; more than 500 for DQA1; approximately 610 for DPA1; roughly 450 for DPB1. Four to six DR-DQ haplotypes were handled as single units for association and clustering, since linkage in the cohort was strong. Genome-wide SNP genotypes for about three fifths of the roughly 700 donors were used in a later genetic analysis, which treated that subset as a discovery cohort. Rather than using new phenotypic data, the later analysis identified candidate immune exposures from TCR beta sequences and from how often those sequences occurred across donors. To predict cytomegalovirus infection status, the study combined high-throughput TCR immunosequencing, statistical association of individual TCRs with disease status, and machine learning. The study used immunosequencing to profile the T cell repertoires of approximately 630 subjects and linked those repertoires to cytomegalovirus serostatus. The aim of the study was to test whether cataloging public T cell receptors could identify signatures of past pathogen exposure. A later analysis re-examined previously published TCR beta repertoires from more than 600 donors and added high-resolution HLA genotyping to investigate patterns of TCR occurrence. HLA typing covered class I and class II loci at four-digit resolution. An earlier analysis of approximately 500 of the donors applied high-throughput TCR beta sequencing to assess whether each TCR beta V gene segment acted as functional or pseudogenic. The research as a whole found: In a later analysis, 15,000 to 20,000 TCR beta sequences were associated with specific HLA alleles at a false discovery rate of 0.05. About 17 rarely observed V segments, including chromosome 9 orphons, were excluded from the earlier analysis of 550 to 700 of the donors because counts were too low. The classifier was reported to diagnose cytomegalovirus status with high specificity and sensitivity in both the original cohort and the validation cohort. A later analysis found that most CMV-associated TCR beta chains appeared HLA-restricted, with HLA associations seemingly driven largely by CMV exposure. The authors suggested that the approach could potentially be generalized to other disease states and immunological phenotypes. Assigning TCR associations to individual alleles was difficult when HLA alleles, especially DR and DQ, strongly co-occurred. Across donors, most TCR sequences were observed very rarely, whereas some public TCRs were present in many individuals. The only immune exposure information available for the cohort was CMV serostatus. Linkage disequilibrium might explain the correlated functional status among segregating V segments, but an unknown experimental factor could not be excluded. A later analysis found that HLA-associated TCR beta chains were more clonally expanded and had lower generation probabilities than equally common non-associated chains. The study listed 164 TCR beta chains as associated with cytomegalovirus. Because HLA typing was unavailable for some donors at each locus, only the typed subset was used in association tests. V-gene and J-gene trimming of TCR beta chains was associated with a missense DCLRE1C variant in a later genetic analysis, and the association was replicated in an independent cohort. Several of the top co-occurrence clusters appeared to be linked to parvovirus B19, influenza, CMV and Epstein-Barr virus, according to a later analysis. An earlier analysis of approximately 530 of the donors showed that most TCR beta V segments appeared in productive rearrangements either about 90% or about 30% of the time, which broadly matched IMGT annotations. A later analysis found that TCR association rates varied across HLA loci, with DRB1 alleles showing the most associated TCRs and HLA-C alleles the fewest. Because the 87-base-pair reads could not distinguish some IMGT-functional V segments, including TRBV6-2 and TRBV6-3, those segments were excluded. A group of highly shared sequence variants was considered likely to be a technical artifact of the sequencing pipeline. The presence/absence analyses assumed that sequencing depth was roughly uniform across donors, and that assumption may not be true. In this cohort, only TCR beta chains were sequenced, and detectable features were limited by the absence of alpha or paired-chain data. A later genetic analysis reported fewer N-insertions in productive TCRs among donors in an Asian-associated ancestry cluster than the roughly 640-donor mean. A further reported finding was that TCR beta sequences accurately predicted the HLA-A and HLA-B alleles for most subjects in the first cohort. A few of the identified cytomegalovirus-associated TCR beta chains were confirmed in vitro to be specific for cytomegalovirus antigens.

The method behind the library was the immunoSEQ multiplex PCR assay. For the multiplex PCR, a mixture combining 60 forward primers for TCR Vbeta segments and 13 reverse primers for TCR Jbeta segments was used. The CDR3 region of rearranged TCR beta genes was amplified from genomic DNA with a multiplex PCR assay. The Illumina HiSeq System was used to sequence the amplified TCR beta libraries as 87-base-pair reads. Turning to the authors' computational methods: Across the 670 or so repertoires, a later analysis counted tens of millions of unique TCR beta chains, around 11 million of which were shared by at least two donors. A nearest-neighbor algorithm error-corrected the raw reads and collapsed the reads into unique sequences, merging closely related sequences to remove PCR and sequencing errors. V, D and J gene segments were assigned by aligning CDR3 sequences to IMGT reference sequences. For a sequence to be retained, a match of at least six nucleotides to both a V gene segment and a J gene segment was required. Rearrangements were called productive when the CDR3 lacked stop codons and stayed in frame with V and J; all others were non-productive. CDR3 was defined according to IMGT convention as the region running from the second conserved V-encoded cysteine to the conserved J-encoded phenylalanine. The earlier analysis of about 530 of the donors excluded any sequence lacking an unambiguous match to a single V gene segment. An earlier analysis of a few hundred of the donors called V segments functional above 56.7% productive rearrangements and segregating when the between-donor standard deviation exceeded 5%. To diagnose cytomegalovirus status from the catalog of TCR beta chain sequences, a statistical classification framework was built. A later analysis assigned V and J genes by comparing TCR nucleotide sequences with IMGT/GENE-DB human TR gene sequences. The TCRdist pipeline was used in a later analysis to assign CDR3 sequences and most-parsimonious VDJ recombination scenarios. In a later analysis, every TCR beta chain was defined by the combination of its CDR3 amino acid sequence and its V-gene family, and reads without a unique V-gene family were dropped. In a later analysis, 450 to 600 highly shared, low-generation-probability nucleotide sequences were removed to address suspected cross-contamination and a sequencing artifact. In a later analysis, a clonal expansion index was calculated for each public chain from normalized within-repertoire ranks of inferred template counts. Generation probabilities in a later analysis came from a VDJ recombination model fitted to out-of-frame rearrangements, and those results were checked against IGoR. Hypergeometric tests were used in a later analysis to score TCR-TCR, TCR-HLA and TCR-CMV co-occurrence, with a repertoire-size bias correction applied to the TCR pairs. False discovery rates were estimated in a later analysis by permuting HLA or CMV assignments 20 times. In a later analysis, co-occurring TCRs were grouped using DBSCAN, and TCRdist sequence similarity was added for clustering within HLA-allele-positive subsets. Repertoires with fewer than 30,000 or more than 120,000 public chains were left out of co-occurrence clustering, as were a handful of repertoires with anomalous nucleotide sharing. TCRdb limited this immuneACCESS table to in-frame rearrangements with V and J called. A share of clones is missing; checked studies link under half to unresolved V genes, and the rest is unexplained. From that table come the V and J calls and clone size; the DNA was used to work out D and trimming. The sample table contains 120,000 or so clones; only one count was recorded for around 79% of them. Jointly, the top ten make up around 4.1% of the sample.

The CDR3 runs 17 residues from the cysteine to the phenylalanine. CDR3 DNA only is kept here, 51 bases in frame from base 1. As encoded in the germline V gene, CDR1 is SGHDN while CDR2 is FVKESK. V is trimmed back by 3 bases and J by 7 bases, and the junction contains 13 bases that no gene match accounts for. The cohort was made up of 650 to 700 healthy bone marrow donors. At the time of sampling, every cohort member was nominally healthy, though immune exposures that went unrecorded were likely present. The donor tested CMV seronegative, placing the donor among the 350 or so seronegative members of the cohort. Each donor provided a peripheral blood sample, and peripheral blood mononuclear cells were used for TCR beta sequencing. Genomic DNA was extracted from the blood cell samples with the Qiagen DNeasy Blood Extraction Kit.

This clonotype originated in a woman in her forties in good health and CMV-seronegative. Sequencing input: PBMCs. The chain couples TRBV14 to TRBJ2-2, and TRBD1 aligns with 8 junction nucleotides. The nucleotide sequence reads TGTGCCAGCAGCCACCGCCCCAGGGGGCGTATCGACGGGGAGCTGTTTTTT. It translates to CASSHRPRGRIDGELFF.